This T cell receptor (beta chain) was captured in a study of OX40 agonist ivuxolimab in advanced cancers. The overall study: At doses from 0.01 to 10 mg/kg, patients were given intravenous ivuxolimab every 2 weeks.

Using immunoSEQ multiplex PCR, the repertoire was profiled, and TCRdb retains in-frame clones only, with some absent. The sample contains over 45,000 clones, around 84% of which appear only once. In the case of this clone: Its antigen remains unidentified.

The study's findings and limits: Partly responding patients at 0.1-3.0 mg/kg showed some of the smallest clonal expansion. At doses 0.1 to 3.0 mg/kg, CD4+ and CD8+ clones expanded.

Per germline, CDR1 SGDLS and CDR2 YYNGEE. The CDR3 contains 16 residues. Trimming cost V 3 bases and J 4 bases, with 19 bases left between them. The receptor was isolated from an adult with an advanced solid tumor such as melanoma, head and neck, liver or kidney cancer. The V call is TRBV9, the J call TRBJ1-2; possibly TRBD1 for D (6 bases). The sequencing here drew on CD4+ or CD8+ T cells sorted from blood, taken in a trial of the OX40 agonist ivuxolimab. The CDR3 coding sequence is TGTGCCAGCAGCGCCAGCCGGACAGCAAGTGTCTATGGCTACACCTTC. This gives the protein CASSASRTASVYGYTF. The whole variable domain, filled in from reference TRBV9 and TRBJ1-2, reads DSGVTQTPKHLITATGQRVTLRCSPRSGDLSVYWYQQSLDQGLQFLIQYYNGEERAKGNILERFSAQQFPDLHSELNLSSLELGDSALYFCASSASRTASVYGYTFGSGTRLTVV.